This T cell receptor beta chain was found in a study of cytomegalovirus exposure and HLA in healthy donors. With 60 Vbeta and 13 Jbeta primers, the PCR was carried out. Produced via immunoSEQ multiplex PCR; TCRdb's table is partial and in-frame only. The sample holds about 150,000 clones; around three quarters are singletons and the top ten take under 4.5%. Study findings and constraints: Specificity of a few CMV-associated chains for CMV antigens was verified in vitro.

Comments on this clone: Its specificity is unknown.

The sample was PBMCs. The TCR comes from a woman aged 40 to 49 in good health and CMV-seronegative.

The CDR3 here is CASSLRADTQYF. The CDR3 bases are TGTGCCAGCAGCTTACGCGCAGATACGCAGTATTTT. The chain uses TRBV11-3 and TRBJ2-3; no clear D. Trimming shortened V by 2 bases and J by 4 bases, and 4 bases separated the two germline ends. The CDR3 has 12 residues. Per the germline V gene, CDR1 is SGHNT and CDR2 is YENEEA.